The sequence of this TCR beta chain was determined in a study of cytomegalovirus exposure and HLA in healthy donors. Only in-frame clones appear in the TCRdb table, and some are missing; sequencing was by immunoSEQ multiplex PCR. The top ten hold around 1.2% of the sample, which has approximately 260,000 clones, approximately 83% seen once. V gave up 4 bases and J gave up 7 bases; unmatched junction bases: 15. The CDR3 is made up of 16 amino acids. Germline V gene sequence: CDR1 SGHDT, CDR2 YYEEEE. This receptor was obtained from a woman in her thirties in good health and CMV-seropositive. The material sequenced was PBMCs. This sequence joins TRBV5-6 and TRBJ2-5; 8 bases match TRBD2. DNA for the CDR3: TGTGCCAGCAGCCCTAACCCGACCCGCGGGGGGTGGACCCAGTACTTC. It encodes CASSPNPTRGGWTQYF.